This entry describes one T cell receptor beta chain. Its antigen remains unidentified. V lost 0 bases and J 5 bases, leaving 10 bases between the germline ends. The CDR3 has 14 residues. Germline CDR1 is LNHNV and CDR2 is YYDKDF (reference sequence). The entry originates in a study of T cell repertoires in cytomegalovirus infection. Findings and caveats of the study: HLA-C-restricted CMV clonotypes gave the most frequent clonotype in two of eight donors. Frequencies of public TCR beta families were cumulated, and this identified carriers of CMV plus the relevant HLA.

MiXCR, applied by TCRdb to the reads, yields one record per CDR3 protein. The table lists more than 400,000 distinct CDR3 sequences, about a quarter of them singletons. Material for sequencing was PBMCs. The chain is built from TRBV15 and TRBJ1-2, with D unclear. The TCR comes from a human donor in good health (CMV status not recorded). Some clones in this sample may be carry-over from other donors' samples. Here the CDR3 DNA reads TGTGCCACCAGCAGAGATTTCGGACGGTATGGCTACACCTTC. Translation gives CATSRDFGRYGYTF.